Below, 7 T cell receptor beta chains from the same sample are listed, as sequenced in a study of T cell responses to AZD1222 COVID-19 vaccine (TCRdb year 2021). The time point label here, explained by the study, means: about 28 days (+/-7) after the second vaccine dose. The method behind the library was the immunoSEQ multiplex PCR assay. In its TCRdb copy, this immuneACCESS table keeps in-frame sequences only and misses some clones. Where compared with another copy, unresolved V genes explain less than half of these, and the others have no known cause. The sample table contains 80,000 or so clones; only one count was recorded for 80% to 90% of them. The top ten clonotypes cover roughly 10% of the sample. This specimen was peripheral blood, taken 28 days after the second AZD1222 dose. The receptors were gathered from an adult who received the AZD1222 COVID-19 vaccine.

The chain couples TRBV2 to TRBJ2-1; D uncertain. The CDR3 length is 13 residues. V lost 6 bases to trimming and J lost 5 bases, with 11 bases between them. Germline CDR1 SNHLY, CDR2 FYNNEI. The DNA of the CDR3 is TGTGCCAGCAGGGGGATCAGCCACAATGAGCAGTTCTTC. Protein: CASRGISHNEQFF.

The chain combines TRBV24-1 with TRBJ2-3; TRBD1 is a possible D gene (6 bases). Germline V gives CDR1 KGHDR, CDR2 SFDVKD. CDR3 length: 17 residues. The V end was cut by 2 bases, the J end by 0 bases, with 14 bases between. The CDR3 nucleotides read TGTGCCACCAGTGATTCGGACAGCCATACTAGCACAGATACGCAGTATTTT. It yields the protein CATSDSDSHTSTDTQYF.

With respect to this clone: This CDR3 is missing its conserved last phenylalanine or tryptophan, likely due to a read error. The DNA is left out, because the CDR3 cannot be placed on it with certainty; the CDR3 is given as TCRdb lists it. The chain is built from TRBV10-1 and TRBJ2-7; no DNA check was done on the table's D call, TRBD1. The germline CDR1 and CDR2 sequences are WNHNN and SYGVQD (reference sequence). Including both end residues, the CDR3 is 10 amino acids long. The CDR3 here is CASRGSGGRL.

The chain has TRBV5-1 and TRBJ1-2; D call uncertain. The V and J ends lost 4 bases and 5 bases respectively, with 12 bases between them. The CDR3 is 13 residues long. Per the germline V gene, CDR1 is SGHRS and CDR2 is YFSETQ. The CDR3: CASSLDGRYGYTF. CDR3 nucleotides: TGCGCCAGCAGCCTGGATGGGCGGTATGGCTACACCTTC.

V usage is TRBV7-9 and J usage is TRBJ2-7, with TRBD2 matching over 13 bases. Trimming at V came to 4 bases and at J to 1 base, leaving 7 bases not matched to a gene. CDR1 and CDR2 from the germline V gene are SEHNR and FQNEAQ (reference sequence). The CDR3 consists of 17 residues. The CDR3 sequence: CASSSTSGGSPSYEQYF. The CDR3 DNA reads TGTGCCAGCAGCTCGACTAGCGGGGGGTCTCCGTCCTACGAGCAGTACTTC. Based on the CDR3 plus reference TRBV7-9 and TRBJ2-7, the full variable domain is DTGVSQNPRHKITKRGQNVTFRCDPISEHNRLYWYRQTLGQGPEFLTYFQNEAQLEKSRLLSDRFSAERPKGSFSTLEIQRTEQGDSAMYLCASSSTSGGSPSYEQYFGPGTRLTVT.

The chain carries TRBV5-4 and TRBJ2-7, with a tentative D call TRBD2 (5 bases). There are 12 residues in the CDR3. Germline lookup yields CDR1 SGHNT and CDR2 YYREEE (reference sequence). V lost 2 bases and J 4 bases, leaving 7 bases between the germline ends. This CDR3 is CASSFGIYEQYF. In DNA form, the CDR3 reads TGTGCCAGCAGCTTCGGGATATACGAGCAGTACTTC. Complete variable domain (other parts from reference TRBV5-4 and TRBJ2-7): ETGVTQSPTHLIKTRGQQVTLRCSSQSGHNTVSWYQQALGQGPQFIFQYYREEENGRGNFPPRFSGLQFPNYSSELNVNALELDDSALYLCASSFGIYEQYFGPGTRLTVT.

V is TRBV7-9 and J is TRBJ2-1; D not certain. The CDR3 has 14 residues. From germline, CDR1 is SEHNR and CDR2 FQNEAQ (reference sequence). Between the trimmed V and J ends, which lost 1 base and 8 bases, there was a span of 12 bases. CDR3 sequence reads: CASSLVPRSDEQFF. The CDR3 nucleotides are TGTGCCAGCAGCTTAGTGCCGAGGTCGGATGAGCAGTTCTTC.